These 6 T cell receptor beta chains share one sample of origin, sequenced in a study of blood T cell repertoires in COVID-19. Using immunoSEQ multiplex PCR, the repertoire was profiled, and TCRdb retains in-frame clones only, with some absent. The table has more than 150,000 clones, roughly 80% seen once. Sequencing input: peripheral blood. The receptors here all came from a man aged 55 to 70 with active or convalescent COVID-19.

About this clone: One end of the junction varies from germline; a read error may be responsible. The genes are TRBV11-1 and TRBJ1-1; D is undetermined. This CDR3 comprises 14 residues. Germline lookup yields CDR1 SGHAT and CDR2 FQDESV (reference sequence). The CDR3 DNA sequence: TGTGCCAGCAGCTTATCGGCGGGGAACGCTGAAGCTTTCTTT. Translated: CASSLSAGNAEAFF.

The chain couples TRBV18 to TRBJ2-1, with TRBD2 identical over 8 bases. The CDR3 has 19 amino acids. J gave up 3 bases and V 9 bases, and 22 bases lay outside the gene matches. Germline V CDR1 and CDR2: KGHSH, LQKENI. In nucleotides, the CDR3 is TGTGCCAGTTCTCCGATTCGGGGGGGCACTAGCGGCTACTACAATGAGCAGTTCTTC. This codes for CASSPIRGGTSGYYNEQFF.

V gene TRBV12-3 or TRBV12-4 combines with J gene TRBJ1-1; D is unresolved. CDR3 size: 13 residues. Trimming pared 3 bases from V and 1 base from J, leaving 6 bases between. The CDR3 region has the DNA TGTGCCAGCAGTTTCGGGTCGAACACTGAAGCTTTCTTT. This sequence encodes CASSFGSNTEAFF.

CDR3 amino acids: CASSPIAGSPGELFF. In nucleotides, the CDR3 is TGTGCCAGCAGCCCGATAGCGGGAAGCCCCGGGGAGCTGTTTTTT. V and J are TRBV9 and TRBJ2-2; the match to TRBD2 covers 8 bases. The CDR3 totals 15 residues. Trimming cost V 4 bases and J 6 bases; bases outside gene matches: 8. Germline V gene sequence: CDR1 SGDLS, CDR2 YYNGEE. Variable domain in full (rest from reference TRBV9 and TRBJ2-2): DSGVTQTPKHLITATGQRVTLRCSPRSGDLSVYWYQQSLDQGLQFLIQYYNGEERAKGNILERFSAQQFPDLHSELNLSSLELGDSALYFCASSPIAGSPGELFFGEGSRLTVL.

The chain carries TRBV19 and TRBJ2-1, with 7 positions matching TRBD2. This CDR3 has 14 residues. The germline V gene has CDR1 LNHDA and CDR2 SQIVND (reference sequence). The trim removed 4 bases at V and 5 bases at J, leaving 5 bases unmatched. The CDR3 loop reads CASSSGRDNNEQFF. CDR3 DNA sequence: TGTGCCAGTAGTAGCGGGAGAGATAACAATGAGCAGTTCTTC.

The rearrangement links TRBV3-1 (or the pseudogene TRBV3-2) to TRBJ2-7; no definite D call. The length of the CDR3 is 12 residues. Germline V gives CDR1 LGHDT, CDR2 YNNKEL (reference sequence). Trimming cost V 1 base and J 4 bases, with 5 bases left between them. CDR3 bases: TGTGCCAGCAGCCAAGTTGTATACGAGCAGTACTTC. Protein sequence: CASSQVVYEQYF.